The 6 T cell receptor beta chains below come from one sample, sequenced in a study of cytomegalovirus exposure and HLA in healthy donors. Primers: 60 Vbeta forward and 13 Jbeta reverse. Sequencing used immunoSEQ multiplex PCR; TCRdb keeps in-frame clones, though not all of them. The repertoire holds approximately 150,000 clones, with roughly four fifths as singletons. The sample taken for sequencing was PBMCs. The receptors were sampled from a female donor in good health and CMV-seronegative.

The CDR3 protein is CASSIAGRRDTQYF. CDR3 coding DNA: TGTGCCAGCAGTATAGCGGGGAGGCGGGATACGCAGTATTTT. The chain employs TRBV14 and TRBJ2-3; 8 nucleotides line up with TRBD2. The germline V gene encodes CDR1 SGHDN and CDR2 FVKESK. The CDR3 has 14 amino acids. V was pared by 6 bases and J by 6 bases, with 8 bases of the junction left unmatched.

The chain employs TRBV6-6 and TRBJ1-2, with D uncertain. The V and J ends lost 6 bases and 4 bases respectively, with 18 bases between them. Germline V gene sequence: CDR1 MNHNY, CDR2 SVGAGI (reference sequence). The CDR3 runs to 15 residues. The CDR3: CASRPMGRPFYGYTF. CDR3 DNA sequence: TGTGCCAGCAGACCCATGGGCAGACCCTTCTATGGCTACACCTTC.

The chain combines TRBV11-2 with TRBJ1-2; 7 bases fit TRBD1. This CDR3 has 14 amino acids. The V gene end was trimmed by 5 bases and the J gene end by 0 bases; junction bases not matched to a gene: 3. Per germline, CDR1 SGHAT and CDR2 FQNNGV. CDR3 DNA: TGTGCCAGCAGCCTGACAGGGCCTAACTATGGCTACACCTTC. As protein: CASSLTGPNYGYTF.

The rearrangement links TRBV5-1 to TRBJ1-5; D is unclear. CDR1 is SGHRS, CDR2 YFSETQ, per germline. V gave up 4 bases and J gave up 3 bases, with 14 bases separating them. The CDR3 spans 15 residues. CDR3 bases: TGCGCCAGCAGCCCCTCCGGCGGGTACAATCAGCCCCAGCATTTT. Protein: CASSPSGGYNQPQHF.

This chain connects TRBV6-6 to TRBJ1-1; tentatively, D is TRBD1 (5 bases). This CDR3 is built from 10 residues. Germline V lookup: CDR1 MNHNY, CDR2 SVGAGI (reference sequence). V was pared by 2 bases and J by 11 bases, with 6 bases between. The CDR3 sequence: CASSYAGAFF. The DNA of the CDR3 is TGTGCCAGCAGTTACGCAGGGGCTTTCTTT.

V and J are TRBV4-2 and TRBJ1-1; no reliable D call. CDR3 length: 19 residues. V dropped 3 bases and J dropped 3 bases, with 26 bases sitting between them. The V gene's germline CDR1 is LGHNA and CDR2 YNFKEQ. DNA for the CDR3: TGTGCCAGCAGCCATGCCGCCCGGCCCCGCGGCGGTGAGGACACTGAAGCTTTCTTT. Translated, it gives CASSHAARPRGGEDTEAFF.